This T cell receptor (beta chain) was captured in a study of regulatory T cells in long-lasting Graves disease. CDR1 and CDR2 from the germline V gene are SQVTM and ANQGSEA. The CDR3 runs 10 residues. Stated time point: newly diagnosed GD, antithyroid drugs for less than 3 months. Construction of the TCR library relied on RNA isolated from PBMCs. Construction of TCR beta libraries relied on iRepertoire HTBI primers and on Arm-PCR targeting CDR3 regions. TCRdb redid the calling of the multiplex PCR reads with MiXCR, one entry per CDR3 protein. The sample has fewer than 350,000 distinct CDR3 sequences; 15% to 20% are singletons.

This receptor was taken from a female donor with Graves disease. The input for sequencing was peripheral blood mononuclear cells (PBMCs), taken at new diagnosis, from a patient treated with antithyroid drugs. The chain carries TRBV29-1 and TRBJ1-1; D gene uncertain. The DNA of the CDR3 is TGCGTAGCTGGCCACTCGGACGCTTTCTTT. Its translation is CVAGHSDAFF.